This T cell receptor beta chain is drawn from a study of T cells after yellow fever vaccination. This clonotype was seen a few times. The antigen is unknown. Study-level findings and limits: Only a minor proportion of clonotypes was detected across both CD4 and CD8 compartments. Abundant clonotypes (contaminants from the bulk population) could be present in FACS-sorted repertoires.

A 5'RACE template-switching step, the method used to make TCR cDNA, added a universal primer site and UMIs. TCRdb fed the 5' RACE reads into MiXCR, producing one record per CDR3 protein. The sample carries 300,000 or so distinct CDR3 sequences, approximately 12% recorded once. V was clipped by 5 bases and J by 7 bases, with 12 bases between them. Germline V gene lookup returns CDR1 SEHNR and CDR2 FQNEAQ (reference sequence). The CDR3 loop spans 14 amino acids. The sample was CD4+ T cells sorted from PBMCs, taken 45 days after the yellow fever booster vaccination. The V and J genes are TRBV7-9 and TRBJ1-6; possibly TRBD1 for D (5 bases). This sequence was found in a man aged 30 to 39 who received the YFV17D yellow fever vaccine. CDR3 loop: CASSAWGENSPLHF. The DNA for the CDR3 is TGTGCCAGCAGCGCGTGGGGGGAAAATTCACCCCTCCACTTT.